Relative to its sample, the clone carrying this T cell receptor beta chain is medium-sized. What it binds is not known. This sample is drawn from a study of cytomegalovirus exposure and HLA in healthy donors. Study details: The roughly 110 validation repertoires matched the roughly 700 first-cohort repertoires in platform, a later analysis reported.

General observations from the study: Most sequenced TCRs were rare (though some public TCRs occurred in many donors).

The data were produced by immunoSEQ multiplex PCR, yet TCRdb's version contains in-frame clones alone and is incomplete. The sample holds about 200,000 clones, more than 75% seen once. The CDR3 extends over 15 amino acids. Germline CDR1 is LGHNA and CDR2 is YNFKEQ. V dropped 0 bases and J dropped 0; count of bases not matched to a gene: 2. The receptor was isolated from a young woman in good health and CMV-seropositive. The chain employs TRBV4-2 and TRBJ2-7, with TRBD1 matching over 7 bases. Sequencing was carried out using PBMCs. CDR3 DNA: TGTGCCAGCAGCCAAGAGGGACAGAGCTCCTACGAGCAGTACTTC. It encodes CASSQEGQSSYEQYF.